These T cell receptor beta chains were read from a single sample in a study of beta chain features in type 1 diabetes. The assay was immunoSEQ multiplex PCR, and TCRdb's table has in-frame clones only and misses some. Counted here are under 950,000 clones, under 20% occurring once; the ten biggest clones make up about 0.02%. The source material was naive CD4+ T cells from blood. The source of these receptors is a woman under 30 in good health. The conserved cysteine and the conserved F or W are not part of the CDR3 here.

v_call: TRBV6-6
j_call: TRBJ2-3
cdr3_aa: ASRLPGSDTQY

v_call: TRBV29-1
j_call: TRBJ1-4
cdr3_aa: SVEEGHRTRKLF

v_call: TRBV11-3
j_call: TRBJ2-1
cdr3_aa: ASSLGLAEYNEQF

v_call: TRBV11-2
j_call: TRBJ1-1
cdr3_aa: ASSPAMVWTEAF

v_call: TRBV5-1
j_call: TRBJ2-1
cdr3_aa: ASSPGTSGGWNEQF

v_call: TRBV5-1
j_call: TRBJ2-3
cdr3_aa: ASSFSLGNTDTQY

v_call: TRBV28
j_call: TRBJ2-7
cdr3_aa: ASSLKHRGVYEQY

v_call: TRBV9
j_call: TRBJ2-7
cdr3_aa: ASSVSLDNYYEQY

v_call: TRBV9
j_call: TRBJ2-2
cdr3_aa: ASSESGTNTGELF

v_call: TRBV6-5
j_call: TRBJ2-3
cdr3_aa: ASSYGGYDTDTQY

v_call: TRBV28
j_call: TRBJ1-2
cdr3_aa: ASSKNLGQGGNGYT

v_call: TRBV2
j_call: TRBJ1-5
cdr3_aa: ASSGTGNQPQH

v_call: TRBV11-2
j_call: TRBJ2-2
cdr3_aa: ASSPFTGELF

v_call: TRBV25-1
j_call: TRBJ2-3
cdr3_aa: ASSDIRGADTQY

v_call: TRBV7-3
j_call: TRBJ1-1
cdr3_aa: ASSQGTGGEAF

v_call: TRBV10-3
j_call: TRBJ1-5
cdr3_aa: AISHDSGGNQPQH

v_call: TRBV19
j_call: TRBJ2-5
cdr3_aa: ASSTNSGSGETQY

v_call: TRBV28
j_call: TRBJ1-2
cdr3_aa: ASSYRNYGYT

v_call: TRBV6-6
j_call: TRBJ2-1
cdr3_aa: ASSLGSFPGEQF

v_call: TRBV7-8
j_call: TRBJ2-1
cdr3_aa: ASSRAGVVQF

v_call: TRBV11-2
j_call: TRBJ2-4
cdr3_aa: ASSLDRGNIQY

v_call: TRBV28
j_call: TRBJ2-7
cdr3_aa: ASSAVYEQY

v_call: TRBV7-9
j_call: TRBJ2-7
cdr3_aa: ASSKQGGSSYEQY

v_call: TRBV5-1
j_call: TRBJ2-1
cdr3_aa: ASSKPGLAGVNEQF

v_call: TRBV10-3
j_call: TRBJ2-1
cdr3_aa: AISEIYNEQF

v_call: TRBV10-3
j_call: TRBJ2-2
cdr3_aa: AISDEGANTGELF

v_call: TRBV28
j_call: TRBJ2-3
cdr3_aa: ASSFAGGTTDTQY

v_call: TRBV7-9
j_call: TRBJ1-2
cdr3_aa: ASSFTGGSYGYT

v_call: TRBV11-2
j_call: TRBJ2-3
cdr3_aa: ASTPRDTQY

v_call: TRBV7-3
j_call: TRBJ2-2
cdr3_aa: ASRQGYAGELF

v_call: TRBV10-2
j_call: TRBJ2-7
cdr3_aa: ASRVFLAGVYEQY

v_call: TRBV7-2
j_call: TRBJ2-1
cdr3_aa: ASSPRRVNEQF

v_call: TRBV28
j_call: TRBJ2-4
cdr3_aa: ASSPNRDRGLEY

v_call: TRBV7-2
j_call: TRBJ2-3
cdr3_aa: ASRVTGGTDTQY

v_call: TRBV7-2
j_call: TRBJ2-3
cdr3_aa: ASSPPGLGSTDTQY

v_call: TRBV9
j_call: TRBJ1-4
cdr3_aa: ASSPKGRANEKLF

v_call: TRBV9
j_call: TRBJ2-5
cdr3_aa: ASSVSAQETQY

v_call: TRBV2
j_call: TRBJ2-1
cdr3_aa: ASSGSSGLNEQF

v_call: TRBV7-8
j_call: TRBJ2-7
cdr3_aa: ASSFKTGGFWDEQY

v_call: TRBV28
j_call: TRBJ1-4
cdr3_aa: ASSSADLIVRLF

v_call: TRBV7-2
j_call: TRBJ1-2
cdr3_aa: ASSLWSGDIF

v_call: TRBV7-2
j_call: TRBJ2-1
cdr3_aa: ASSLVALEQF

v_call: TRBV19
j_call: TRBJ2-6
cdr3_aa: ASTFGTGGSGANVLT

v_call: TRBV7-3
j_call: TRBJ2-1
cdr3_aa: ASSYRAAVYNEQF

v_call: TRBV9
j_call: TRBJ2-5
cdr3_aa: ASSPSTKQETQY

v_call: TRBV7-3
j_call: TRBJ2-6
cdr3_aa: ASSFLTAGANVLT

v_call: TRBV9
j_call: TRBJ2-1
cdr3_aa: ASSVRPVGGPNEQF

v_call: TRBV4-3
j_call: TRBJ2-1
cdr3_aa: ASSQRAISYNEQF

v_call: TRBV7-8
j_call: TRBJ2-3
cdr3_aa: ASSGGTASTDTQY

v_call: TRBV7-8
j_call: TRBJ2-3
cdr3_aa: ASSQPGGLVGTDTQY

v_call: TRBV5-6
j_call: TRBJ1-2
cdr3_aa: ASSQGPLLSYGYT

v_call: TRBV4-3
j_call: TRBJ2-5
cdr3_aa: ASSQGTRGPQY

v_call: TRBV28
j_call: TRBJ1-1
cdr3_aa: ASSLIGLNTEAF

v_call: TRBV5-1
j_call: TRBJ2-2
cdr3_aa: ASSGTELAGEGLVLAGELF